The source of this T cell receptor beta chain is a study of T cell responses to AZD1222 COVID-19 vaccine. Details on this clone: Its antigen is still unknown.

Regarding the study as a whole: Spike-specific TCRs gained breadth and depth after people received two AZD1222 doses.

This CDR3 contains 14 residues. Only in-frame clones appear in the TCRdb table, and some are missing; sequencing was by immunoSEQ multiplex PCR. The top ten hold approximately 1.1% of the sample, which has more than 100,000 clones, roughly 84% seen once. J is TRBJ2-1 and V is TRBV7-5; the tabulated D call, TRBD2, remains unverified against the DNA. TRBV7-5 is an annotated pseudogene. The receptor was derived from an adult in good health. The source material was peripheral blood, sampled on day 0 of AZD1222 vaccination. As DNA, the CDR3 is TGTGTCAGAAGCTCCCTTCAGCGGGGGGGAGGGCAGTTCTTC. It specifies CVRSSLQRGGGQFF.